The source of this T cell receptor beta chain is a study of PD-1 blockade in classical Hodgkin lymphoma. Autologous stem cell transplantation was followed by relapse in every patient, and brentuximab vedotin exposure varied. Sequencing was performed with immunoSEQ multiplex PCR; in TCRdb, only in-frame clones are kept and a portion is missing. The sample contains about 46,000 clones, roughly 80% of which appear only once. The germline V and J ends were trimmed by 1 base and 5 bases, with 14 bases remaining between them. The CDR3 extends over 15 amino acids. From germline, CDR1 is SGHVS and CDR2 FQNEAQ.

Sequenced material: peripheral blood mononuclear cells (PBMCs), taken before the second cycle of nivolumab. V is TRBV7-8 and J is TRBJ1-2; D is unresolved. This sequence originates from a human donor with classical Hodgkin lymphoma. The CDR3 DNA reads TGTGCCAGCAGCTTAGGTGTGGTATACAGTTATGGCTACACCTTC. Translation gives CASSLGVVYSYGYTF.